Below are 6 T cell receptor beta chains sequenced from a single sample in a study of cytomegalovirus exposure and HLA in healthy donors. The PCR made use of 60 Vbeta and 13 Jbeta primers. The table came from immunoSEQ multiplex PCR; TCRdb's copy has only in-frame clones and leaves some out. The sample has about 25,000 clones. Sequenced input: PBMCs. The receptors originated from a male donor in good health and CMV-seropositive.

CDR3 nucleotides: TGTGCCAGTAGTATTTTAGCGGGGTATGGGACTGAAGCTTTCTTT. Residues: CASSILAGYGTEAFF. V is TRBV19 and J is TRBJ1-1; no firm D call. Germline CDR1 and CDR2: LNHDA and SQIVND (reference sequence). The CDR3 length is 15 residues. Trimming removed 3 bases at V and 5 bases at J, with 16 bases between. Full variable domain (missing parts from reference TRBV19 and TRBJ1-1): DGGITQSPKYLFRKEGQNVTLSCEQNLNHDAMYWYRQDPGQGLRLIYYSQIVNDFQKGDIAEGYSVSREKKESFPLTVTSAQKNPTAFYLCASSILAGYGTEAFFGQGTRLTVV.

The CDR3: CASSLGTGATEAFF. The CDR3 region has the DNA TGCGCCAGCAGCTTAGGGACAGGAGCGACTGAAGCTTTCTTT. The chain joins TRBV5-1 to TRBJ1-1, with 8 bases identical to TRBD1. Looked up from germline, CDR1 is SGHRS and CDR2 is YFSETQ. Trimming cost V 2 bases and J 5 bases; bases outside gene matches: 5. The CDR3 sequence is 14 residues long.

CDR3 sequence: CASSVSSRGHVGDTQYF. In DNA form, the CDR3 reads TGTGCCAGCAGCGTGTCTTCGCGGGGGCACGTCGGAGATACGCAGTATTTT. The rearrangement uses TRBV9 and TRBJ2-3; weak D call: TRBD2 (7 bases). Germline CDR1 and CDR2: SGDLS and YYNGEE. The germline V and J ends were trimmed by 2 bases and 5 bases, with 21 bases remaining between them. This CDR3 is built from 17 residues.

CDR3 bases: TGTGCCAGCAGCTTGAGGACTTCTGGTAATTCACCCCTCCACTTT. Protein: CASSLRTSGNSPLHF. The chain is built from TRBV5-4 and TRBJ1-6; D not resolved. Per the germline V gene, CDR1 is SGHNT and CDR2 is YYREEE (reference sequence). This CDR3 has 15 amino acids. The ends were cut back, 1 base at V and 6 bases at J, with 11 bases in the middle.

The chain has TRBV27 and TRBJ1-2; no definite D call. CDR1 and CDR2 from the germline V gene are MNHEY and SMNVEV (reference sequence). This CDR3 is 13 amino acids long. Trimming shortened V by 2 bases and J by 6 bases, and 10 bases separated the two germline ends. The CDR3 sequence is CASSLGLGDGYTF. CDR3 DNA sequence: TGTGCCAGCAGTTTAGGGCTCGGGGATGGCTACACCTTC.

The CDR3 sequence: CASSEPGQGSQPQHF. CDR3 nucleotide sequence: TGCGCCAGCAGCGAACCGGGACAGGGGTCTCAGCCCCAGCATTTT. V gene TRBV4-1 combines with J gene TRBJ1-5; TRBD1 matches at 10 bases. Trimming took 5 bases from V and 6 from J; bases not matched to a gene: 7. Germline V gene data show CDR1 as MGHRA and CDR2 as YSYEKL. This CDR3 has 15 residues.